The 26 T cell receptor beta chains below come from one sample, sequenced in a study of post-analysis software for immune sequencing data. Study findings and constraints: Elevated frequency relative to controls characterized four to six TRBV segments in patients, TRBV5-6, TRBV5-1 and TRBV20-1 among them.

Tagging with unique molecular identifiers was a feature of the TCR beta cDNA libraries. TCRdb independently ran MiXCR on the PCR reads; one entry per CDR3 protein. The sample records roughly 650,000 distinct CDR3 sequences, around 64% being singletons. These receptors' antigens are unknown. The specimen sequenced was blood. These receptors all stem from a girl between 2 and 10 years old with multiple sclerosis.

V and J are TRBV12-3 or TRBV12-4 and TRBJ2-1; 15 bases map to TRBD2. The V segment lost 6 bases and the J segment 9 bases; nucleotides outside the gene matches: 6. The CDR3 contains 15 residues. The CDR3 DNA is TGTGCCAGCAGCCTGGGACTAGCGGGAGGTAGTGAGCAGTTCTTC. It specifies CASSLGLAGGSEQFF.

This sequence joins TRBV9 and TRBJ2-2; TRBD1 might be the D (5 bases). With 0 bases removed from V and 8 bases from J, the gap between germline ends came to 8 bases. Germline CDR1 is SGDLS and CDR2 is YYNGEE. CDR3 length: 13 residues. This CDR3 reads CASSVASGGELFF. The CDR3 DNA is TGTGCCAGCAGCGTAGCTTCAGGGGGGGAGCTGTTTTTT. The whole variable domain, remainder taken from reference TRBV9 and TRBJ2-2, is DSGVTQTPKHLITATGQRVTLRCSPRSGDLSVYWYQQSLDQGLQFLIQYYNGEERAKGNILERFSAQQFPDLHSELNLSSLELGDSALYFCASSVASGGELFFGEGSRLTVL.

The rearrangement links TRBV6-2 or TRBV6-3 to TRBJ2-6; 7 bases are a match to TRBD1. V was clipped by 4 bases and J by 0 bases; unmatched bases: 3. There are 16 residues in the CDR3. Germline V CDR1 and CDR2: MNHEY, SVGEGT. DNA of the CDR3: TGTGCCAGCAGTTCGGACAGGAACTCTGGGGCCAACGTCCTGACTTTC. Protein sequence: CASSSDRNSGANVLTF.

J is TRBJ2-1 and V is TRBV15; D is perhaps TRBD1 or TRBD2 (5 bases each). CDR1 LNHNV and CDR2 YYDKDF come from the germline V gene (reference sequence). Trimming cost V 3 bases and J 2 bases, with 11 bases left between them. The CDR3 runs to 15 residues. The DNA of the CDR3 is TGTGCCACCAGCAGGCCGGGACGCGCCTACAATGAGCAGTTCTTC. Translated: CATSRPGRAYNEQFF.

The chain has TRBV20-1 and TRBJ1-5; D is unclear. CDR1 DFQATT and CDR2 SNEGSKA come from the germline V gene (reference sequence). V was clipped by 2 bases and J by 4 bases, with 3 bases between them. The CDR3 spans 11 residues. The CDR3 DNA sequence: TGCAGTGCTAGACAGAATCAGCCCCAGCATTTT. This translates into CSARQNQPQHF.

The rearrangement uses TRBV6-5 and TRBJ1-2, with D possibly being TRBD1 (6 bases). In germline, CDR1 is MNHEY, CDR2 SVGAGI. Trimming took off 5 bases at V and 4 bases at J, with 11 bases between the two ends. This CDR3 spans 13 amino acids. DNA for the CDR3: TGTGCCAGCAGTCCGGGACACTCCTATGGCTACACCTTC. This gives the protein CASSPGHSYGYTF.

This chain joins TRBV6-5 and TRBJ2-1; perhaps TRBD2 as D (7 bases). Germline V gene lookup returns CDR1 MNHEY and CDR2 SVGAGI. With 4 bases removed from V and 7 bases from J, the gap between germline ends came to 23 bases. The CDR3 is 17 amino acids. CDR3: CASSFRRGASFINEQFF. The CDR3 DNA is TGTGCCAGCAGTTTCAGACGGGGGGCATCCTTTATAAATGAGCAGTTCTTC.

The chain joins TRBV29-1 to TRBJ1-1, with 7 bases lining up with TRBD1. The CDR3 spans 15 residues. The germline CDR1 and CDR2 sequences are SQVTM and ANQGSEA. Trimming removed 0 bases from V and 4 bases from J; junction bases left unmatched: 8. The CDR3 here is CSVEDRGRGPTEAFF. CDR3 coding DNA: TGCAGCGTTGAAGATCGGGGAAGGGGGCCCACTGAAGCTTTCTTT.

This chain joins TRBV29-1 and TRBJ1-1, with 9 bases fitting TRBD1. With 3 bases clipped from V and 6 bases from J, the junction kept 5 bases outside the gene matches. The CDR3 length is 13 residues. The V gene's germline CDR1 is SQVTM and CDR2 ANQGSEA. This CDR3 reads CSVEGQGGAEAFF. The CDR3 coding sequence is TGCAGCGTTGAGGGACAGGGAGGCGCTGAAGCTTTCTTT.

The CDR3 DNA reads TGTGCCAGCAGCTTAGAATCCCTAGGGCAGGGTTACTACGAGCAGTACTTC. Residues: CASSLESLGQGYYEQYF. This chain uses TRBV11-2 with TRBJ2-7, with TRBD1 as a possible D gene (5 bases). The V end lost 0 bases, the J end lost 3 bases, and 18 bases lay between the germline ends. Germline V gene data show CDR1 as SGHAT and CDR2 as FQNNGV. The CDR3 has 17 amino acids.

This clonotype was counted once. V is TRBV4-2 and J is TRBJ2-3; 8 nucleotides match TRBD2. J was trimmed by 2 bases and V by 3 bases; bases with no gene match: 10. CDR1 is LGHNA, CDR2 YNFKEQ, per germline. CDR3 length: 17 amino acids. The CDR3 bases are TGTGCCAGCAGCCACAGGACCAGCGGGGGCCCCACAGATACGCAGTATTTT. It codes for CASSHRTSGGPTDTQYF.

The chain joins TRBV12-3 or TRBV12-4 to TRBJ2-1; unclear D gene. CDR3 length: 14 amino acids. V dropped 6 bases and J dropped 5 bases, with 14 bases sitting between them. The CDR3 here is CASSFRAVNNEQFF. Written as DNA, the CDR3 is TGTGCCAGCAGCTTCCGGGCGGTTAACAATGAGCAGTTCTTC.

The J gene is TRBJ2-5, the V gene TRBV20-1, with 12 bases aligning to TRBD2. The germline CDR1 and CDR2 sequences are DFQATT and SNEGSKA (reference sequence). The length of the CDR3 is 17 residues. The J segment lost 5 bases and the V segment lost 3 bases, leaving 13 bases of the junction unmatched. The CDR3 bases are TGCAGTGCTAGGAAATTGACTAGCGGGAGAGAAGGGGAGACCCAGTACTTC. This encodes CSARKLTSGREGETQYF.

The chain employs TRBV7-2 and TRBJ1-2; 7 bases fit TRBD1. CDR3 length: 13 amino acids. V dropped 7 bases and J dropped 8; count of bases not matched to a gene: 10. CDR1 is SGHTA, CDR2 FQGNSA, per germline. CDR3: CASKSLNRGGYTF. The DNA for the CDR3 is TGTGCCAGCAAATCCTTGAACAGGGGAGGCTACACCTTC. The full variable domain, with the rest looked up from reference TRBV7-2 and TRBJ1-2, is GAGVSQSPSNKVTEKGKDVELRCDPISGHTALYWYRQSLGQGLEFLIYFQGNSAPDKSGLPSDRFSAERTGGSVSTLTIQRTQQEDSAVYLCASKSLNRGGYTFGSGTRLTVV.

This clonotype came up a few times. The V gene is TRBV25-1, the J gene TRBJ2-1; D is perhaps TRBD2 (5 bases). This CDR3 contains 12 residues. Germline CDR1 and CDR2: MGHDK and SYGVNS. Trimming removed 4 bases from V and 8 bases from J, with 9 bases in between. This CDR3 reads CASSGEGYEQFF. Here the CDR3 DNA reads TGTGCCAGCAGTGGTGAGGGCTATGAGCAGTTCTTC.

The chain recombines TRBV20-1 with TRBJ2-7; 13 bases are shared with TRBD2. The CDR3 has 16 amino acids. V shed 5 bases, J shed 2 bases, and the junction held 9 bases outside the gene matches. The V gene's germline CDR1 is DFQATT and CDR2 SNEGSKA (reference sequence). The CDR3 loop reads CSAPKGGTSGAYEQYF. The CDR3 DNA follows: TGCAGTGCTCCTAAGGGGGGGACTAGCGGGGCCTACGAGCAGTACTTC.

In this sample, this clonotype turned up a few times. V gene TRBV6-1 combines with J gene TRBJ2-7; a possible D gene is TRBD1 (6 bases). The ends were cut back, 10 bases at V and 4 bases at J, with 11 bases in the middle. CDR1 and CDR2 (germline): MNHNS, SASEGT. CDR3 length equals 11 residues. The CDR3 here is CAIQGLYEQYF. The CDR3 DNA reads as TGTGCCATACAGGGTCTTTACGAGCAGTACTTC.

The chain is built from TRBV10-3 and TRBJ1-2; the D gene is possibly TRBD1 (5 bases). From germline, CDR1 is ENHRY and CDR2 SYGVKD. With 2 bases removed from V and 4 bases from J, the gap between germline ends came to 14 bases. CDR3 length: 15 residues. The CDR3 spells CAISEGTGNIYGYTF. CDR3 bases: TGTGCCATCAGTGAGGGGACGGGGAATATCTATGGCTACACCTTC.

This clonotype was recorded a few times. The J gene is TRBJ2-7, the V gene TRBV10-3; 12 nucleotides agree with TRBD2. The DNA end is more similar to TRBJ2-5, so the J call may be wrong. Per germline, CDR1 ENHRY and CDR2 SYGVKD. The CDR3 length is 15 residues. CDR3 DNA sequence: TGTGCCATCAGTCGACTAGCGGGGGAAAGCGAGACCCAGTACTTC. Residues: CAISRLAGESETQYF.

J is TRBJ2-1 and V is TRBV7-8; the match to TRBD2 covers 13 bases. This CDR3 has 18 residues. V lost 5 bases and J lost 6; bases outside the gene matches: 13. The germline V gene encodes CDR1 SGHVS and CDR2 FQNEAQ. CDR3 amino acids: CASSPGLAGAQGLNEQFF. CDR3 nucleotide sequence: TGTGCCAGCAGCCCTGGACTAGCGGGAGCACAGGGCCTCAATGAGCAGTTCTTC.

This chain joins TRBV6-2 or TRBV6-3 and TRBJ2-1; 7 bases agree with TRBD2. The germline V gene has CDR1 MNHEY and CDR2 SVGEGT. This CDR3 contains 15 residues. V dropped 0 bases and J dropped 6; count of bases not matched to a gene: 5. The CDR3 sequence: CASSYSTTSTNEQFF. The CDR3 DNA reads as TGTGCCAGCAGTTACTCGACGACTAGCACCAATGAGCAGTTCTTC.

The rearrangement joins TRBV12-3 or TRBV12-4 to TRBJ2-3; D possibly uses TRBD1 or TRBD2 (5 bases each). The CDR3 runs to 14 residues. V lost 10 bases and J 9 bases, leaving 23 bases between the germline ends. The CDR3 DNA reads TGTGCCAACACCCCTCCGTGGGGGATAAGGACGCAGTATTTT. This gives the protein CANTPPWGIRTQYF.

The chain employs TRBV29-1 and TRBJ2-1; 9 bases map to TRBD2. The V segment lost 7 bases and the J segment 5 bases; nucleotides outside the gene matches: 18. The CDR3 has 17 residues. The germline CDR1 and CDR2 sequences are SQVTM and ANQGSEA. CDR3 sequence (DNA): TGCAGCGGATATGGGGCCTTCGGCGGGAGGGCCGACAATGAGCAGTTCTTC. It is translated as CSGYGAFGGRADNEQFF.

CDR3 sequence (DNA): TGTGCCACCAGCAGTTCCGCGGACAGCGGCTCCTACAATGAGCAGTTCTTC. This encodes CATSSSADSGSYNEQFF. The chain links TRBV15 to TRBJ2-1; TRBD1 is a possible D gene (6 bases). V was cut by 3 bases and J by 0 bases, with 15 bases left in between. Germline values: CDR1 LNHNV, CDR2 YYDKDF (reference sequence). The CDR3 consists of 17 residues.

This clonotype was seen a few times. The chain joins TRBV12-3 or TRBV12-4 to TRBJ1-2, with no clear D. Trimming left V 1 base short and J 5 bases short, with 11 bases between. This CDR3 spans 14 amino acids. The CDR3 sequence is CASSLDLTVYGYTF. Here the CDR3 DNA reads TGTGCCAGCAGTTTAGACTTAACCGTTTATGGCTACACCTTC.

The genes are TRBV12-3 or TRBV12-4 and TRBJ2-1; perhaps TRBD1 as D (6 bases). Trimming pared 8 bases from V and 12 bases from J, leaving 23 bases between. There are 14 residues in the CDR3. The CDR3 DNA follows: TGTGCCAGCCGCAACCGGGACATACCTCATGGGCAGTTCTTC. It specifies CASRNRDIPHGQFF.